This passage covers 32 T cell receptor beta chains from one sample sequenced in a study of OX40 agonist ivuxolimab in advanced cancers. Sequencing used immunoSEQ multiplex PCR; TCRdb keeps in-frame clones, though not all of them. The sample shows around 40,000 clones, over 80% of them seen only once. Sequenced here: CD4+ or CD8+ T cells sorted from blood, sampled in a trial of the OX40 agonist ivuxolimab. These receptors came from an adult with an advanced solid tumor such as melanoma, head and neck, liver or kidney cancer.

The rearrangement links TRBV6-1 to TRBJ2-2; possibly TRBD1 or TRBD2 for D (5 bases each). The CDR3 has 13 residues. CDR1 MNHNS and CDR2 SASEGT come from the germline V gene. Trimming left V 6 bases short and J 6 bases short, with 11 bases between. In DNA form, the CDR3 reads TGTGCCAGCAGACAAGGGACGGCCGGGGAGCTGTTTTTT. Translating gives CASRQGTAGELFF.

This clone was observed a few times. The chain joins TRBV27 to TRBJ2-3; 11 nucleotides agree with TRBD2. Germline V gene lookup returns CDR1 MNHEY and CDR2 SMNVEV (reference sequence). After removal of 5 bases from V and 5 bases from J, the junction contained 9 bases not matched to a gene. The CDR3 covers 16 residues. In DNA, the CDR3 is TGTGCCAGCAGTCGGTCTAGCGGGAGGCGGGGAGATACGCAGTATTTT. Its translation is CASSRSSGRRGDTQYF.

The chain links TRBV6-1 to TRBJ1-1; D might be TRBD1 (6 bases). Germline values: CDR1 MNHNS, CDR2 SASEGT. This CDR3 is built from 13 residues. Trimming pared 5 bases from V and 4 bases from J, leaving 11 bases between. CDR3 sequence (DNA): TGTGCCAGCAGTCGCCAGGGGTCCACTGAAGCTTTCTTT. Its translation: CASSRQGSTEAFF.

This chain connects TRBV6-6 to TRBJ2-7, with 7 bases aligning to TRBD1. The CDR3 runs 16 residues. CDR1 and CDR2 from the germline V gene are MNHNY and SVGAGI (reference sequence). V lost 5 bases and J lost 2; bases outside the gene matches: 12. CDR3: CASSGHRTGLAYEQYF. The DNA of the CDR3 is TGTGCCAGCAGTGGGCACCGGACAGGTCTTGCCTACGAGCAGTACTTC.

This clone was found once. V usage is TRBV5-1 and J usage is TRBJ2-5, with a weak D call TRBD1 (5 bases). Per the germline V gene, CDR1 is SGHRS and CDR2 is YFSETQ. V dropped 4 bases and J dropped 4 bases, with 14 bases sitting between them. CDR3 length: 14 residues. CDR3 sequence (DNA): TGCGCCAGCAGCCTACAAGGGGTGGGAGAGACCCAGTACTTC. Residues: CASSLQGVGETQYF. Supplemented by reference TRBV5-1 and TRBJ2-5, the full variable domain reads KAGVTQTPRYLIKTRGQQVTLSCSPISGHRSVSWYQQTPGQGLQFLFEYFSETQRNKGNFPGRFSGRQFSNSRSEMNVSTLELGDSALYLCASSLQGVGETQYFGPGTRLLVL.

The chain links TRBV14 to TRBJ1-1; D unclear. Trimming shortened V by 0 bases and J by 3 bases, and 11 bases separated the two germline ends. This CDR3 is 15 amino acids long. The V gene's germline CDR1 is SGHDN and CDR2 FVKESK. The CDR3 here is CASSQEGSRHTEAFF. CDR3 in DNA: TGTGCCAGCAGCCAAGAAGGGTCGAGACACACTGAAGCTTTCTTT.

The V and J genes are TRBV19 and TRBJ1-2; D call uncertain. CDR3 length: 15 amino acids. Germline-derived CDR1 and CDR2 are LNHDA and SQIVND (reference sequence). V gave up 3 bases and J gave up 4 bases, with 15 bases separating them. DNA for the CDR3: TGTGCCAGTAGTATCAAAAGGAGGGCGGTCTATGGCTACACCTTC. Its protein product is CASSIKRRAVYGYTF.

The rearrangement links TRBV19 to TRBJ2-1; D ambiguous. Germline V lookup: CDR1 LNHDA, CDR2 SQIVND (reference sequence). The ends were cut back, 4 bases at V and 0 bases at J, with 7 bases in the middle. The length of the CDR3 is 14 residues. CDR3 sequence (DNA): TGTGCCAGTAGTAGGGGTAGCTCCTACAATGAGCAGTTCTTC. Its protein product is CASSRGSSYNEQFF.

The chain links TRBV7-9 to TRBJ1-3; 7 bases fit TRBD1. V gave up 2 bases and J gave up 0 bases; unmatched junction bases: 7. The CDR3 has 17 amino acids. Per the germline V gene, CDR1 is SEHNR and CDR2 is FQNEAQ (reference sequence). The DNA for the CDR3 is TGTGCCAGCAGCTTAAACAGGGGTGCCAGCTCTGGAAACACCATATATTTT. It encodes CASSLNRGASSGNTIYF.

About this clone: At one of its ends the junction is not consistent with the germline gene, which may arise from a read error. V and J are TRBV7-7 and TRBJ2-1, with TRBD2 as a possible D gene (6 bases). CDR1 is SSHAT, CDR2 FNYEAQ, per germline (reference sequence). There are 14 residues in the CDR3. CDR3 DNA: TGTGCTAGCAGCCCAACGTCCGGGAGTAATGAGCAGTTCTTC. Its translation is CASSPTSGSNEQFF.

The gene calls are TRBV9 and TRBJ2-2; D is tentatively TRBD1 or TRBD2 (5 bases each). The V gene lost 3 bases and the J gene lost 4 bases, with 10 bases spanning the gap. The CDR3 totals 14 residues. Per the germline V gene, CDR1 is SGDLS and CDR2 is YYNGEE. The CDR3 region has the DNA TGTGCCAGCAGCGGGGACCCTCCCACCGGGGAGCTGTTTTTT. Protein product: CASSGDPPTGELFF.

The chain is built from TRBV19 and TRBJ2-1; 10 bases match TRBD2. Germline CDR1 reads LNHDA; CDR2 reads SQIVND (reference sequence). Trimming at V came to 4 bases and at J to 7 bases, leaving 13 bases not matched to a gene. This CDR3 is built from 17 residues. CDR3 DNA: TGTGCCAGTAGTAGGGATTCAGCGGGAGGGCCTAAAAATGAGCAGTTCTTC. Translation: CASSRDSAGGPKNEQFF.

V usage is TRBV7-9 and J usage is TRBJ2-2; the D is unclear. The CDR3 covers 16 residues. V lost 1 base and J 1 base, leaving 10 bases between the germline ends. Germline CDR1 reads SEHNR; CDR2 reads FQNEAQ (reference sequence). The CDR3 reads CASSLGPWGNTGELFF. In nucleotides, the CDR3 is TGTGCCAGCAGCTTAGGGCCTTGGGGGAACACCGGGGAGCTGTTTTTT.

This clone was found a few times. The chain couples TRBV27 to TRBJ2-1; weak D call: TRBD1 (5 bases). With 8 bases removed from V and 0 bases from J, the gap between germline ends came to 17 bases. The CDR3 loop spans 16 amino acids. Per germline, CDR1 MNHEY and CDR2 SMNVEV (reference sequence). The CDR3 DNA reads as TGTGCCAGCGGGGCCTATAGGTCCCGCTCCTACAATGAGCAGTTCTTC. It is translated as CASGAYRSRSYNEQFF.

This chain joins TRBV15 and TRBJ2-1; D ambiguous. V dropped 0 bases and J dropped 4 bases, with 16 bases sitting between them. Germline V gives CDR1 LNHNV, CDR2 YYDKDF (reference sequence). The CDR3 consists of 17 residues. CDR3 residues: CATSRESISDTYNEQFF. The CDR3 region has the DNA TGTGCCACCAGCAGAGAGAGTATCTCAGACACGTACAATGAGCAGTTCTTC.

This rearrangement joins TRBV2 to TRBJ1-3; no definite D call. The CDR3 consists of 15 residues. Germline V gives CDR1 SNHLY, CDR2 FYNNEI. Trimming removed 5 bases from V and 2 bases from J, with 13 bases in between. CDR3 nucleotide sequence: TGTGCCAGCAGTCCCGGGAGGGCGGCTGGAAACACCATATATTTT. Translating it yields CASSPGRAAGNTIYF.

This chain uses TRBV6-1 with TRBJ2-1; D possibly corresponds to TRBD1 (5 bases). V was trimmed by 6 bases and J by 1 base, leaving 13 bases between them. The CDR3 has 15 amino acids. The germline V gene has CDR1 MNHNS and CDR2 SASEGT. The CDR3 DNA reads TGTGCCAGCAGGAATAGGGGTATGTCCTACAATGAGCAGTTCTTC. It codes for CASRNRGMSYNEQFF.

V gene TRBV5-4 combines with J gene TRBJ2-2; D unresolved. V dropped 4 bases and J dropped 1 base, with 11 bases sitting between them. Germline V gene sequence: CDR1 SGHNT, CDR2 YYREEE (reference sequence). The CDR3 extends over 15 amino acids. DNA of the CDR3: TGTGCCAGCAGCCTGCAGCGTCAGAACACCGGGGAGCTGTTTTTT. This codes for CASSLQRQNTGELFF.

V gene TRBV6-6 combines with J gene TRBJ1-1; TRBD1 agrees at 11 bases. Trimming at V came to 2 bases and at J to 4 bases, leaving 0 bases not matched to a gene. Germline V gene data show CDR1 as MNHNY and CDR2 as SVGAGI (reference sequence). The CDR3 has 14 amino acids. In DNA form, the CDR3 reads TGTGCCAGCAGTTACGGGACAGGGGGCACTGAAGCTTTCTTT. This codes for CASSYGTGGTEAFF.

The gene calls are TRBV7-6 and TRBJ2-3; maybe TRBD2 (5 bases). Trimming left V 4 bases short and J 5 bases short, with 13 bases between. CDR1 and CDR2 from the germline V gene are SGHVS and FNYEAQ. The CDR3 sequence is 14 residues long. CDR3 sequence (DNA): TGTGCCAGCAGCTATTCCGCTCGGGGAGATACGCAGTATTTT. Protein: CASSYSARGDTQYF.

The V call is TRBV11-2, the J call TRBJ2-7; D is ambiguous. Germline V lookup: CDR1 SGHAT, CDR2 FQNNGV. Trimming cost V 1 base and J 0 bases, with 7 bases left between them. The length of the CDR3 is 14 residues. This chain's CDR3 is CASSLAKNSYEQYF. DNA of the CDR3: TGTGCCAGCAGCTTAGCTAAAAACTCCTACGAGCAGTACTTC.

The chain combines TRBV6-6 with TRBJ2-2; 10 nucleotides align to TRBD2. CDR1 and CDR2 (germline): MNHNY, SVGAGI (reference sequence). With V trimmed by 8 bases and J by 5 bases, 8 bases remained unmatched. The CDR3 consists of 15 residues. CDR3: CASAGLAGVTGELFF. CDR3 sequence (DNA): TGTGCCAGCGCGGGCCTAGCGGGAGTTACCGGGGAGCTGTTTTTT.

J is TRBJ1-5 and V is TRBV18; D is perhaps TRBD1 (5 bases). V lost 6 bases, J lost 1 base, and 13 bases lay in between. In germline, CDR1 is KGHSH, CDR2 LQKENI. The CDR3 is 15 amino acids. The CDR3 is CASSYGGGSNQPQHF. The CDR3 nucleotides are TGTGCCAGCTCGTACGGGGGTGGCAGCAATCAGCCCCAGCATTTT.

This clone was counted a single time. The chain has TRBV28 and TRBJ2-7, with D unresolved. V was trimmed by 3 bases and J by 6 bases, leaving 12 bases between them. CDR1 and CDR2 from the germline V gene are MDHEN and SYDVKM. This CDR3 region has 13 residues. The CDR3 DNA sequence: TGTGCCAGCAGTTTCCCAGCTCTGGGCGAGCAGTACTTC. Residues: CASSFPALGEQYF. Using reference TRBV28 and TRBJ2-7 for the parts outside the CDR3, the full variable domain is DVKVTQSSRYLVKRTGEKVFLECVQDMDHENMFWYRQDPGLGLRLIYFSYDVKMKEKGDIPEGYSVSREKKERFSLILESASTNQTSMYLCASSFPALGEQYFGPGTRLTVT.

Written as DNA, the CDR3 is TGTGCCAGTAGTGGGCGTTTCAAAATCGACGAGCAGTACTTC. Translated: CASSGRFKIDEQYF. This chain uses TRBV19 with TRBJ2-7; D is undetermined. This CDR3 is built from 14 residues. The germline V and J ends were trimmed by 5 bases and 5 bases, with 16 bases remaining between them. Germline V gives CDR1 LNHDA, CDR2 SQIVND (reference sequence).

V gene TRBV6-5 combines with J gene TRBJ1-3; no firm D call. The CDR3 has 16 residues. V lost 0 bases and J lost 4, with 13 bases in between. CDR1 MNHEY and CDR2 SVGAGI come from the germline V gene. CDR3 coding DNA: TGTGCCAGCAGTTACTCGATGCGAGGAGGAGGAAACACCATATATTTT. Translated: CASSYSMRGGGNTIYF.

The genes are TRBV5-4 and TRBJ1-2; D is undetermined. Trimming left V 4 bases short and J 8 bases short, with 12 bases between. CDR3 length: 12 residues. Germline loops: CDR1 SGHNT, CDR2 YYREEE (reference sequence). The CDR3: CASSHDQRGYTF. DNA for the CDR3: TGTGCCAGCAGCCACGATCAACGGGGCTACACCTTC.

The gene calls are TRBV6-1 and TRBJ2-5, with 11 bases that match TRBD2. Losses at the gene ends were 6 bases for V and 4 bases for J; bases not matched to a gene: 1. The V gene's germline CDR1 is MNHNS and CDR2 SASEGT. The CDR3 runs 13 residues. The CDR3 DNA follows: TGTGCCAGCAGAGGACTAGCGGGAGAGACCCAGTACTTC. This translates into CASRGLAGETQYF.

The J gene is TRBJ2-1, the V gene TRBV6-5; 8 nucleotides line up with TRBD1. The trim removed 4 bases at V and 2 bases at J, leaving 4 bases unmatched. Germline values: CDR1 MNHEY, CDR2 SVGAGI. CDR3 size: 15 residues. CDR3 coding DNA: TGTGCCAGCAGTTTCGACAGGGGCCCCTACAATGAGCAGTTCTTC. It translates to CASSFDRGPYNEQFF.

This clone was found a few times. This chain uses TRBV5-1 with TRBJ1-5, with D possibly TRBD1 on 6 matching bases. In germline, CDR1 is SGHRS, CDR2 YFSETQ. Trimming cost V 4 bases and J 7 bases, with 24 bases left between them. This CDR3 is built from 17 residues. This CDR3 is CASSPAPGAEYGQPQHF. CDR3 sequence (DNA): TGCGCCAGCAGCCCAGCCCCAGGGGCGGAATACGGGCAGCCCCAGCATTTT.

The V gene is TRBV6-1, the J gene TRBJ1-5; the D is unclear. The CDR3 is made up of 14 amino acids. V lost 5 bases and J 0 bases, leaving 8 bases between the germline ends. CDR1 and CDR2 from the germline V gene are MNHNS and SASEGT. The DNA of the CDR3 is TGTGCCAGCAGTCCGGCAGCTAGCAATCAGCCCCAGCATTTT. Its protein product is CASSPAASNQPQHF.

This clone was detected only a few times. The genes are TRBV12-5 and TRBJ2-7, with D tentatively TRBD1 (5 bases). The CDR3 extends over 17 amino acids. Germline values: CDR1 LGHNT, CDR2 FRNRAP. Trimming shortened V by 2 bases and J by 0 bases, and 17 bases separated the two germline ends. The CDR3 protein is CASGLPTNTGSSYEQYF. Here the CDR3 DNA reads TGTGCTAGTGGTTTGCCCACCAATACAGGCAGCTCCTACGAGCAGTACTTC.